This TCR beta chain is drawn from a study of breast tumors, draining lymph nodes, adjacent tissues. Trimming left V 4 bases short and J 4 bases short, with 15 bases between. The CDR3 has 14 residues. Germline-derived CDR1 and CDR2 are SGDLS and YYNGEE. TCRdb re-called the multiplex PCR reads through MiXCR, storing one row per CDR3 protein. Of about 8,300 distinct CDR3 sequences in the sample, 65% to 75% were seen once. The chain has TRBV9 and TRBJ2-7; tentative D call: TRBD1 (6 bases). The sample consisted of tumor-adjacent breast tissue. The origin of this receptor is a female donor with breast cancer. Some clones in this sample may be carry-over from other donors' samples. The CDR3 DNA is TGTGCCAGCAGCTTGAGATGGGACAAATACGAGCAGTACTTC. As protein: CASSLRWDKYEQYF.